A single sample is the source of the 19 T cell receptor beta chains below, sequenced in a study of T cell changes during pregnancy in multiple sclerosis (dated by TCRdb to about 2019). Libraries were prepared through the immunoSEQ multiplex PCR assay. Here the immuneACCESS table is served through TCRdb, limited to in-frame sequences with V and J called. Missing clones are a known gap in these copies; in checked studies unresolved V genes cover under half, and the rest lacks a known reason. The sample yields tens of thousands of clones; 85% to 95% were counted once. The top ten clonotypes cover around 0.68% of the sample. Here the sequenced sample was CD4+ T cells from peripheral blood mononuclear cells, taken in the third trimester of pregnancy. The receptors were sampled from a female donor with multiple sclerosis, enrolled in a pregnancy study.

This clone was seen only once. This chain connects TRBV6-1 to TRBJ1-5; 10 bases agree with TRBD1. V gave up 4 bases and J gave up 6 bases; unmatched junction bases: 9. From germline, CDR1 is MNHNS and CDR2 SASEGT. The CDR3 totals 16 residues. DNA of the CDR3: TGTGCCAGCAGTGCCCGGGACAGGGGAGGTAGTCAGCCCCAGCATTTT. This translates into CASSARDRGGSQPQHF.

V is TRBV15 and J is TRBJ2-7; TRBD1 agrees at 7 bases. The J segment lost 0 bases and the V segment lost 1 base, leaving 3 bases of the junction unmatched. The CDR3 is made up of 15 amino acids. The germline V gene encodes CDR1 LNHNV and CDR2 YYDKDF (reference sequence). The CDR3 reads CATSRGQGDSYEQYF. The CDR3 bases are TGTGCCACCAGCAGAGGGCAGGGGGACTCCTACGAGCAGTACTTC.

The genes are TRBV2 and TRBJ2-7; 9 bases align to TRBD1. Germline values: CDR1 SNHLY, CDR2 FYNNEI. The J segment lost 6 bases and the V segment lost 0 bases, leaving 6 bases of the junction unmatched. The CDR3 contains 15 residues. Here the CDR3 reads CASSEAPGTGTEQYF. As DNA, the CDR3 is TGTGCCAGCAGTGAAGCGCCCGGGACAGGGACCGAGCAGTACTTC.

J is TRBJ2-1 and V is TRBV9; 11 bases align to TRBD2. Germline values: CDR1 SGDLS, CDR2 YYNGEE. V lost 3 bases to trimming and J lost 0 bases; unmatched junction nucleotides: 5. The CDR3 spans 17 residues. The CDR3 here is CASSGGLAASSYNEQFF. In nucleotides, the CDR3 is TGTGCCAGCAGCGGGGGACTAGCGGCGAGCTCCTACAATGAGCAGTTCTTC.

V and J are TRBV6-1 and TRBJ1-2; 7 positions match TRBD1. Germline V lookup: CDR1 MNHNS, CDR2 SASEGT. The CDR3 has 15 amino acids. With V trimmed by 6 bases and J by 5 bases, 12 bases remained unmatched. This chain's CDR3 is CASRTGLNLGYGYTF. CDR3 DNA: TGTGCCAGCAGGACAGGGTTGAACTTGGGTTATGGCTACACCTTC.

The chain has TRBV5-1 and TRBJ2-1, with a weak D call TRBD2 (5 bases). The CDR3 consists of 15 residues. V lost 1 base and J lost 2, with 10 bases in between. Germline V gives CDR1 SGHRS, CDR2 YFSETQ. CDR3 loop: CASSLYEGAYNEQFF. The CDR3 DNA reads TGCGCCAGCAGCTTGTACGAGGGAGCCTACAATGAGCAGTTCTTC.

The CDR3 DNA reads as TGTGCCAGCAGACAGGACAGGGGCCAATCTTTCACCGGGGAGCTGTTTTTT. Its protein is CASRQDRGQSFTGELFF. This chain joins TRBV2 and TRBJ2-2; TRBD1 matches 9 bases. The length of the CDR3 is 17 residues. Germline CDR1 is SNHLY and CDR2 is FYNNEI. The J segment lost 4 bases and the V segment lost 6 bases, leaving 12 bases of the junction unmatched.

This clone showed up just once. V gene TRBV19 combines with J gene TRBJ2-3, with D possibly matching TRBD1 (5 bases). CDR1 is LNHDA, CDR2 SQIVND, per germline (reference sequence). The CDR3 consists of 14 residues. Trimming cost V 5 bases and J 0 bases, with 9 bases left between them. The CDR3 coding sequence is TGTGCCAGTAGTTTCAGGGTGAGCACAGATACGCAGTATTTT. Translating it yields CASSFRVSTDTQYF.

The V call is TRBV5-1, the J call TRBJ1-6, with 8 nucleotides matching TRBD1. The CDR3 extends over 15 amino acids. The V gene's germline CDR1 is SGHRS and CDR2 YFSETQ. The trim removed 5 bases at V and 7 bases at J, leaving 8 bases unmatched. The CDR3 nucleotides are TGCGCCAGCAGAAGGGGACAGGCGCCGAATTCACCCCTCCACTTT. Protein: CASRRGQAPNSPLHF.

This clone was recorded once. This chain connects TRBV19 to TRBJ2-1; 9 positions agree with TRBD2. This CDR3 is 15 amino acids long. With V trimmed by 1 base and J by 7 bases, 5 bases remained unmatched. CDR1 and CDR2 from the germline V gene are LNHDA and SQIVND (reference sequence). The CDR3, as DNA: TGTGCCAGTAGTATAGTTAGCGGGAGTATGAATGAGCAGTTCTTC. Its protein product is CASSIVSGSMNEQFF. The full variable domain, rest sourced from reference TRBV19 and TRBJ2-1, is DGGITQSPKYLFRKEGQNVTLSCEQNLNHDAMYWYRQDPGQGLRLIYYSQIVNDFQKGDIAEGYSVSREKKESFPLTVTSAQKNPTAFYLCASSIVSGSMNEQFFGPGTRLTVL.

V and J are TRBV5-1 and TRBJ2-5; 10 nucleotides match TRBD2. V dropped 0 bases and J dropped 2; count of bases not matched to a gene: 4. The germline gives CDR1 SGHRS, CDR2 YFSETQ. The CDR3 is 16 amino acids. The CDR3 DNA sequence: TGCGCCAGCAGCTTGGCAGCACTAGCGGGGCAAGAGACCCAGTACTTC. Translated: CASSLAALAGQETQYF.

The chain combines TRBV28 with TRBJ1-1; the D gene is possibly TRBD1 (5 bases). The germline V gene has CDR1 MDHEN and CDR2 SYDVKM. V was cut by 3 bases and J by 7 bases, with 18 bases left in between. The CDR3 sequence is 15 residues long. CDR3 sequence reads: CASSFGVRGRNEAFF. DNA of the CDR3: TGTGCCAGCAGTTTTGGCGTTAGGGGCCGTAATGAAGCTTTCTTT.

This clone was detected only once. CDR3 residues: CASSQLGEQYF. The CDR3 region has the DNA TGTGCCAGCAGCCAACTCGGCGAGCAGTACTTC. This sequence joins TRBV14 and TRBJ2-7; D not resolved. Trimming removed 2 bases from V and 6 bases from J, with 5 bases in between. Germline-derived CDR1 and CDR2 are SGHDN and FVKESK. The CDR3 contains 11 residues.

This chain joins TRBV30 and TRBJ1-2, with 9 bases fitting TRBD1. Trimming cost V 3 bases and J 11 bases; bases outside gene matches: 13. The CDR3 runs 14 residues. In germline, CDR1 is GTSNPN, CDR2 SVGIG (reference sequence). In DNA form, the CDR3 reads TGTGCCTGGAGCTCCACAAGACAGGGGGGAGGGTACACCTTC. Amino acid sequence: CAWSSTRQGGGYTF.

The chain carries TRBV28 and TRBJ2-7; 9 nucleotides align to TRBD1. In germline, CDR1 is MDHEN, CDR2 SYDVKM. This CDR3 has 16 amino acids. V lost 4 bases to trimming and J lost 2 bases; unmatched junction nucleotides: 9. The CDR3 DNA follows: TGTGCCAGCAGTTCCGCCGGGACAGGGACCACCTACGAGCAGTACTTC. Protein sequence: CASSSAGTGTTYEQYF.

V usage is TRBV29-1 and J usage is TRBJ2-7; 9 bases line up with TRBD1. The CDR3 length is 14 residues. CDR1 is SQVTM, CDR2 ANQGSEA, per germline. The J segment lost 2 bases and the V segment lost 6 bases, leaving 8 bases of the junction unmatched. The CDR3 is CSVGPGTGTYEQYF. CDR3 nucleotides: TGCAGCGTGGGCCCCGGGACAGGGACCTACGAGCAGTACTTC.

The chain combines TRBV5-1 with TRBJ2-7, with 13 bases fitting TRBD2. With V trimmed by 4 bases and J by 0 bases, 7 bases remained unmatched. Germline V CDR1 and CDR2: SGHRS, YFSETQ. The CDR3 covers 17 residues. CDR3 in amino acids: CASSPGTSGVSSYEQYF. CDR3 coding DNA: TGCGCCAGCAGCCCCGGGACTAGCGGGGTTAGCTCCTACGAGCAGTACTTC.

This clone was found a few times. V gene TRBV19 combines with J gene TRBJ2-7; TRBD2 aligns across 9 bases. Germline V CDR1 and CDR2: LNHDA, SQIVND (reference sequence). The V gene end was trimmed by 7 bases and the J gene end by 5 bases; junction bases not matched to a gene: 9. The CDR3 consists of 14 residues. This CDR3 reads CASNGGRALHEQYF. DNA for the CDR3: TGTGCCAGTAACGGCGGGAGGGCCCTCCACGAGCAGTACTTC.

The gene calls are TRBV5-4 and TRBJ2-7, with D unresolved. Germline CDR1 SGHNT, CDR2 YYREEE (reference sequence). V was cut by 4 bases and J by 7 bases, with 18 bases left in between. The CDR3 is 14 amino acids. The CDR3 protein is CASSARVAASEQYF. CDR3 in DNA: TGTGCCAGCAGCGCCCGGGTCGCCGCTTCAGAGCAGTACTTC.